The 27 T cell receptor beta chains in this list originate from one sample, sequenced in a study of T cell repertoires in cytomegalovirus infection. These receptors are not linked to any known antigen. TCRdb redid the calling of the reads with MiXCR, one entry per CDR3 protein. The data contain a few hundred thousand distinct CDR3 sequences, roughly 42% of them singletons. The material sequenced was cultured PBMCs, taken from culture after CMV antigen stimulation. These receptors were collected from a human donor in good health (CMV status not recorded). Some clones in this sample may be carry-over from other donors' samples.

CDR3 DNA sequence: TGTGCCAGCAGCCGCGATGGGGGGCTAGTCACTGAAGCTTTCTTT. Protein product: CASSRDGGLVTEAFF. The V call is TRBV7-2, the J call TRBJ1-1; a possible D gene is TRBD1 (6 bases). Germline loops: CDR1 SGHTA, CDR2 FQGNSA. The CDR3 spans 15 residues. Trimming removed 5 bases at V and 4 bases at J, with 17 bases between.

The chain carries TRBV14 and TRBJ2-5; possibly TRBD1 or TRBD2 for D (5 bases each). Germline V gene data show CDR1 as SGHDN and CDR2 as FVKESK. This CDR3 contains 16 residues. The V and J ends lost 0 bases and 5 bases respectively, with 16 bases between them. CDR3 sequence: CASSQDRDRGRETQYF. The CDR3 bases are TGTGCCAGCAGCCAAGATCGCGACCGGGGCCGGGAGACCCAGTACTTC.

This clonotype was recorded a few times. The chain carries TRBV6-5 and TRBJ2-3, with D unclear. Trimming cost V 4 bases and J 1 base, with 12 bases left between them. The CDR3 has 15 amino acids. Germline V gene lookup returns CDR1 MNHEY and CDR2 SVGAGI. The CDR3 DNA reads TGTGCCAGCAGTTCCAGGCTGGGTGGCACAGATACGCAGTATTTT. It encodes CASSSRLGGTDTQYF.

V usage is TRBV11-2 and J usage is TRBJ2-2; D uncertain. The CDR3 totals 13 residues. CDR1 is SGHAT, CDR2 FQNNGV, per germline. With 5 bases removed from V and 7 bases from J, the gap between germline ends came to 11 bases. The CDR3 protein is CASSPRRSGELFF. CDR3 DNA: TGTGCCAGCAGCCCGAGACGTAGCGGGGAGCTGTTTTTT.

This clonotype was found a few times. This chain connects TRBV7-9 to TRBJ1-6; 7 bases align to TRBD1. V lost 4 bases and J lost 10; bases outside the gene matches: 7. CDR3 length equals 14 residues. Germline V gene sequence: CDR1 SEHNR, CDR2 FQNEAQ (reference sequence). CDR3 in amino acids: CASSSDRDFSPLHF. As DNA, the CDR3 is TGTGCCAGCAGCTCAGACAGGGATTTCTCACCCCTCCACTTT.

This chain uses TRBV7-2 with TRBJ2-3; TRBD2 aligns across 13 bases. The CDR3 contains 19 residues. Germline V gives CDR1 SGHTA, CDR2 FQGNSA. V shed 2 bases, J shed 0 bases, and the junction held 8 bases outside the gene matches. As DNA, the CDR3 is TGTGCCAGCAGCTTAACTAGCGGGAGGGCGAAACTTAGCACAGATACGCAGTATTTT. It encodes CASSLTSGRAKLSTDTQYF.

The chain has TRBV11-1 and TRBJ2-3; D ambiguous. The CDR3 sequence is 14 residues long. V gave up 5 bases and J gave up 4 bases, with 13 bases separating them. CDR1 is SGHAT, CDR2 FQDESV, per germline (reference sequence). CDR3 nucleotides: TGTGCCAGCAGCCTCCCTAGACGATCAGATACGCAGTATTTT. Amino acids: CASSLPRRSDTQYF.

V gene TRBV6-1 combines with J gene TRBJ2-7; D is undetermined. The CDR3 has 14 amino acids. V lost 10 bases and J 5 bases, leaving 21 bases between the germline ends. CDR1 and CDR2 from the germline V gene are MNHNS and SASEGT. CDR3 region: CATADWSTPHEQYF. CDR3 nucleotide sequence: TGTGCCACCGCCGACTGGTCTACCCCCCACGAGCAGTACTTC.

This clonotype was observed a handful of times. V gene TRBV27 combines with J gene TRBJ2-7, with a possible D match to TRBD1 (6 bases). Between the trimmed V and J ends, which lost 2 bases and 3 bases, there was a span of 11 bases. The CDR3 is made up of 14 amino acids. Looked up from germline, CDR1 is MNHEY and CDR2 is SMNVEV (reference sequence). The CDR3 DNA reads as TGTGCCAGCAGTTTAGCCACAGGGATCTACGAGCAGTACTTC. This translates into CASSLATGIYEQYF.

The chain is built from TRBV28 and TRBJ2-7; 7 bases are a match to TRBD1. CDR1 is MDHEN, CDR2 SYDVKM, per germline. The junction had 10 bases not matched to a gene; V was cut back by 10 bases and J by 1 base. The CDR3 contains 14 residues. Here the CDR3 DNA reads TGTGCCATCCGCCCAGGGGGTCTTTCCTACGAGCAGTACTTC. Protein sequence: CAIRPGGLSYEQYF.

This clonotype was observed a single time. V usage is TRBV27 and J usage is TRBJ2-1; a weak D match, TRBD2 (5 bases). There are 14 residues in the CDR3. Germline CDR1 MNHEY, CDR2 SMNVEV (reference sequence). V lost 1 base, J lost 5 bases, and 9 bases lay in between. This CDR3 reads CASSLFTGNNEQFF. The CDR3 coding sequence is TGTGCCAGCAGTTTATTTACGGGGAACAATGAGCAGTTCTTC.

The chain uses TRBV7-2 and TRBJ1-2, with 7 bases lining up with TRBD1. The CDR3 runs 15 residues. Trimming took 5 bases from V and 3 from J; bases not matched to a gene: 9. Germline values: CDR1 SGHTA, CDR2 FQGNSA. CDR3 in DNA: TGTGCCAGCAGCATACACAGGGGCGTCGACTATGGCTACACCTTC. Protein sequence: CASSIHRGVDYGYTF.

The genes are TRBV5-4 and TRBJ1-5; D not resolved. The CDR3 covers 17 residues. Between the trimmed V and J ends, which lost 3 bases and 0 bases, there was a span of 16 bases. Germline V CDR1 and CDR2: SGHNT, YYREEE (reference sequence). The CDR3 DNA sequence: TGTGCCAGCAGCTCTGTGGGGAGTCTTTATAGCAATCAGCCCCAGCATTTT. This codes for CASSSVGSLYSNQPQHF.

The chain joins TRBV4-1 to TRBJ2-3, with a possible D match to TRBD2 (6 bases). The V end was cut by 6 bases, the J end by 5 bases, with 24 bases between. Looked up from germline, CDR1 is MGHRA and CDR2 is YSYEKL. The CDR3 length is 17 residues. The chain's CDR3 is CASSQKYRGSPEDTQYF. The CDR3 DNA reads TGCGCCAGCAGTCAAAAGTACCGGGGGAGCCCTGAAGATACGCAGTATTTT.

The chain combines TRBV5-1 with TRBJ2-3; 10 bases line up with TRBD1. Per the germline V gene, CDR1 is SGHRS and CDR2 is YFSETQ. V shed 4 bases, J shed 2 bases, and the junction held 7 bases outside the gene matches. This CDR3 spans 16 amino acids. CDR3 sequence (DNA): TGCGCCAGCAGCCTCCAGGGACAGGGGAACACAGATACGCAGTATTTT. Translating gives CASSLQGQGNTDTQYF.

This clonotype was recorded a few times. The chain combines TRBV7-2 with TRBJ2-7, with 12 bases lining up with TRBD2. The ends lost 3 bases at V and 0 bases at J; junction bases unmatched: 6. Germline assignment: CDR1 SGHTA and CDR2 FQGNSA. The CDR3 has 17 residues. The CDR3 nucleotides are TGTGCCAGCAGCTTCGGACTAGCGGGGTCAAGCTCCTACGAGCAGTACTTC. Protein product: CASSFGLAGSSSYEQYF.

This chain connects TRBV7-2 to TRBJ2-3, with TRBD2 matching over 11 bases. From germline, CDR1 is SGHTA and CDR2 FQGNSA. With 6 bases clipped from V and 3 bases from J, the junction kept 8 bases outside the gene matches. The CDR3 loop spans 16 amino acids. The DNA of the CDR3 is TGTGCCAGCAGTACAAAGACTAGCGGGGAAACAGATACGCAGTATTTT. It translates to CASSTKTSGETDTQYF.

The chain uses TRBV6-1 and TRBJ2-1, with D possibly being TRBD2 (6 bases). Germline-derived CDR1 and CDR2 are MNHNS and SASEGT. V lost 0 bases and J 2 bases, leaving 8 bases between the germline ends. This CDR3 is 15 amino acids long. CDR3 DNA: TGTGCCAGCAGTGAAGCCGGACTAACCTACAATGAGCAGTTCTTC. As protein: CASSEAGLTYNEQFF.

The CDR3 reads CASSPSEDTEAFF. The DNA for the CDR3 is TGTGCCAGCTCACCTTCGGAGGACACTGAAGCTTTCTTT. This chain links TRBV18 with TRBJ1-1, with D uncertain. The CDR3 covers 13 residues. Germline values: CDR1 KGHSH, CDR2 LQKENI. V shed 3 bases and J shed 3 bases, with 8 bases lying between them.

This chain joins TRBV7-8 and TRBJ2-2; D gene ambiguous. CDR3 length: 15 amino acids. CDR1 and CDR2 (germline): SGHVS, FQNEAQ. Trimming removed 1 base at V and 0 bases at J, with 6 bases between. The CDR3 sequence is CASSLEVTNTGELFF. Written as DNA, the CDR3 is TGTGCCAGCAGCTTAGAAGTTACGAACACCGGGGAGCTGTTTTTT.

This clonotype was observed at least ten times. V gene TRBV20-1 combines with J gene TRBJ1-1; no definite D call. With 7 bases removed from V and 1 base from J, the gap between germline ends came to 7 bases. The CDR3 extends over 11 amino acids. The germline gives CDR1 DFQATT, CDR2 SNEGSKA (reference sequence). CDR3 DNA: TGCAGTGGCGTACAGAACACTGAAGCTTTCTTT. The encoded protein is CSGVQNTEAFF.

The V and J genes are TRBV13 and TRBJ1-1; TRBD1 is a possible D gene (6 bases). Trimming cost V 6 bases and J 1 base, with 9 bases left between them. CDR3 size: 13 residues. CDR1 is PRHDT and CDR2 is FYEKMQ in the germline V gene (reference sequence). The CDR3 is CASRKQGNTEAFF. The CDR3, as DNA: TGTGCCAGCAGAAAACAGGGGAACACTGAAGCTTTCTTT.

This clonotype was seen only a few times. CDR3 residues: CASRRASGVWTDTQYF. In nucleotides, the CDR3 is TGTGCCAGCAGGAGGGCTAGCGGGGTATGGACAGATACGCAGTATTTT. The chain joins TRBV6-1 to TRBJ2-3, with 9 nucleotides matching TRBD2. Trimming cost V 6 bases and J 3 bases; bases outside gene matches: 10. The CDR3 totals 16 residues. Germline CDR1 is MNHNS and CDR2 is SASEGT.

The CDR3 DNA sequence: TGTGCCAGCAGTGGGACAGTCCGAACTGAAGCTTTCTTT. Its protein is CASSGTVRTEAFF. The chain is built from TRBV6-1 and TRBJ1-1, with D perhaps TRBD1 (6 bases). Trimming pared 4 bases from V and 5 bases from J, leaving 11 bases between. Per germline, CDR1 MNHNS and CDR2 SASEGT. The CDR3 runs to 13 residues.

V is TRBV20-1 and J is TRBJ2-1; TRBD2 aligns across 14 bases. CDR1 and CDR2 from the germline V gene are DFQATT and SNEGSKA (reference sequence). With V trimmed by 5 bases and J by 1 base, 7 bases remained unmatched. CDR3 length: 17 residues. The CDR3 is CSAGTSGRIGSYNEQFF. CDR3 sequence (DNA): TGCAGTGCTGGGACTAGCGGGAGAATTGGTTCCTACAATGAGCAGTTCTTC.

The rearrangement links TRBV27 to TRBJ2-1; 10 bases line up with TRBD2. The CDR3 covers 16 residues. Per the germline V gene, CDR1 is MNHEY and CDR2 is SMNVEV (reference sequence). V lost 0 bases to trimming and J lost 8 bases; unmatched junction nucleotides: 7. DNA for the CDR3: TGTGCCAGCAGTTTATCATCTAGCGGGAGTGGCTATGAGCAGTTCTTC. It specifies CASSLSSSGSGYEQFF.

The rearrangement joins TRBV7-2 to TRBJ2-7; 13 bases are a match to TRBD2. CDR1 SGHTA and CDR2 FQGNSA come from the germline V gene. This CDR3 is built from 15 residues. Trimming at V came to 4 bases and at J to 3 bases, leaving 3 bases not matched to a gene. In DNA, the CDR3 is TGTGCCAGCAGCTGGACTAGCGGGAGTAACTACGAGCAGTACTTC. Translation gives CASSWTSGSNYEQYF.